The rows below give T cell receptor beta chains drawn from one sample of a study of radiation and T cells in renal cell carcinoma. Data came from immunoSEQ multiplex PCR; TCRdb stores just in-frame clones and leaves some out. The table shows tens of thousands of clones, with around 76% occurring only once. The sample was blood, taken from a patient whose treatment included radiotherapy and nephrectomy. These receptors were taken from a man aged 60 to 75 with renal cell carcinoma. Each CDR3 is given with its conserved first and last residue. D genes are given only for firm matches. Only part of the rows carry a size: once, few, many, or a class if the clone is expanded.

J: TRBJ1-1
length: 13
size: NA
V: TRBV6-6
D: NA
DNA: TGTGCCAGCAGCCCCGACCACGCCACTGAAGCTTTCTTT
CDR3: CASSPDHATEAFF

J: TRBJ2-3
length: 15
size: NA
V: TRBV9
D: TRBD2
DNA: TGTGCCAGCAGCGTAGGCGGGGGGCTCACCGATACGCAGTATTTT
CDR3: CASSVGGGLTDTQYF

J: TRBJ2-1
length: 14
size: NA
V: TRBV9
D: NA
DNA: TGTGCCAGCAGGAAGGGAGAAACCTACAATGAGCAGTTCTTC
CDR3: CASRKGETYNEQFF

J: TRBJ2-7
length: 16
size: NA
V: TRBV7-2
D: NA
DNA: TGTGCCAGCAGCTTAGCGAGTGATTTGCGGTCCTACGAGCAGTACTTC
CDR3: CASSLASDLRSYEQYF

J: TRBJ2-3
length: 15
size: NA
V: TRBV5-4
D: TRBD2
DNA: TGTGCCAGCAGTTTTAGCGGGGTTGTTACAGATACGCAGTATTTT
CDR3: CASSFSGVVTDTQYF

J: TRBJ1-2
length: 12
size: NA
V: TRBV30
D: NA
DNA: TGTGCCTGGAATAGGGGTACCTATGGCTACACCTTC
CDR3: CAWNRGTYGYTF

J: TRBJ1-1
length: 12
size: NA
V: TRBV18
D: NA
DNA: TGTGCCAGCTCGCACGGAGGGACTGAAGCTTTCTTT
CDR3: CASSHGGTEAFF

J: TRBJ1-6
length: 14
size: NA
V: TRBV27
D: TRBD1
DNA: TGTGCCAGCAGTCCCGTCAGGGGGAGTTCACCCCTCCACTTT
CDR3: CASSPVRGSSPLHF

J: TRBJ1-4
length: 18
size: few
V: TRBV27
D: TRBD1
DNA: TGTGCCAGCAGTTCCGACCGGGACAGGGGGCGGACTAATGAAAAACTGTTTTTT
CDR3: CASSSDRDRGRTNEKLFF

J: TRBJ2-1
length: 14
size: NA
V: TRBV2
D: NA
DNA: TGTGCCAGCAGTGAAGCGCAAGGGGCATCCGAGCAGTTCTTC
CDR3: CASSEAQGASEQFF

J: TRBJ2-1
length: 15
size: NA
V: TRBV6-5
D: NA
DNA: TGTGCCAGCAGGTACTCTATGGACTGGAACAATGAGCAGTTCTTC
CDR3: CASRYSMDWNNEQFF